This TCR beta chain was identified during a study of human T cells and chemical hapten exposure. This CDR3 contains 14 residues. The trim removed 3 bases at V and 7 bases at J, leaving 7 bases unmatched. CDR1 and CDR2 (germline): MNHEY, SMNVEV (reference sequence). Findings and caveats of the study: DPC sensitization left the count of TCRs above 1 in 1000 unchanged.

As for time point: patch test 3, about 24 weeks after DPC sensitization. Treatment noted: therapeutic diphenylcyclopropenone sensitization with weekly scalp DPC. TCRdb itself ran the RACE reads through MiXCR, one entry per CDR3 protein. The sample has more than 80,000 distinct CDR3 sequences; approximately 10% are singletons. This clonotype showed up just a few times. Its antigen is currently unknown. This clonotype was sampled from a woman aged 45 to 65 with alopecia areata. Some clones in this sample may be carry-over from other donors' samples. The sequenced sample was whole blood, obtained in connection with sensitization to the hapten diphenylcyclopropenone (DPC). The gene calls are TRBV27 and TRBJ2-7, with 9 nucleotides matching TRBD2. The CDR3 is CASSLLAGVGEQYF. CDR3 DNA sequence: TGTGCCAGCAGTTTGTTAGCGGGAGTGGGGGAGCAGTACTTC.